This entry lists 6 T cell receptor beta chains sequenced from one sample in a study of blood T cells in healthy people across ages. A second PCR of 7 to 11 cycles used a sample-barcoded 5' primer and a J-beta primer mix. TCRdb analysed the 5' RACE reads with MiXCR anew, one entry per CDR3 protein. The table includes some 1.5 million distinct CDR3 sequences, 35% to 45% detected once. Sequences were obtained from blood. The receptors derive from a woman aged 18 to 35 in good health.

This chain uses TRBV4-3 with TRBJ1-2; D may be TRBD1 (6 bases). The CDR3 loop spans 16 amino acids. Trimming took off 1 base at V and 2 bases at J, with 14 bases between the two ends. Germline V lookup: CDR1 LGHNA, CDR2 YSLEER. CDR3 DNA: TGCGCCAGCAGCCAAGTTCTAGGGGGAGTGAACTATGGCTACACCTTC. The encoded protein is CASSQVLGGVNYGYTF.

The table lists this clonotype with a few counts. The chain links TRBV4-3 to TRBJ2-1; 7 bases fit TRBD1. CDR1 LGHNA and CDR2 YSLEER come from the germline V gene. V shed 2 bases and J 1 base; nucleotides not matched to a gene: 8. The CDR3 is 17 amino acids. CDR3 region: CASSQHRQGASYNEQFF. CDR3 bases: TGCGCCAGCAGCCAACACAGACAGGGTGCATCCTACAATGAGCAGTTCTTC.

This chain uses TRBV9 with TRBJ2-5; possible D gene TRBD1, 6 bases. The tail of the sequence fits TRBJ2-7 better, so the J call may be wrong. Per the germline V gene, CDR1 is SGDLS and CDR2 is YYNGEE. This CDR3 has 13 residues. CDR3 nucleotide sequence: TGTGCCAGCAGCGCTGGGGGCATGGACGAGCAGTACTTC. Residues: CASSAGGMDEQYF.

This chain links TRBV21-1 with TRBJ1-6. TRBV21-1 is a recognized pseudogene. The CDR3 consists of 17 residues. For the CDR3, the DNA is TGTGCCAGCAGCACCGGGCCCTTGAGCTCCTATAATTCACCCCTCCACTTT. Translated, it gives CASSTGPLSSYNSPLHF.

CDR3 protein: CASSGGQSTGELFF. Here the CDR3 DNA reads TGTGCCAGCAGCGGGGGCCAGAGCACCGGGGAGCTGTTTTTT. This chain links TRBV7-9 with TRBJ2-2; weak D call: TRBD1 (6 bases). This CDR3 has 14 residues. Germline V gene sequence: CDR1 SEHNR, CDR2 FQNEAQ (reference sequence). Trimming removed 5 bases at V and 4 bases at J, with 11 bases between.

The DNA of the CDR3 is TGTGCCAGCAGCCAAATCTCAGATACGCAGTATTTT. Residues: CASSQISDTQYF. The V call is TRBV7-2, the J call TRBJ2-3, with D unclear. There are 12 residues in the CDR3. The germline V and J ends were trimmed by 5 bases and 4 bases, with 7 bases remaining between them. The V gene's germline CDR1 is SGHTA and CDR2 FQGNSA.